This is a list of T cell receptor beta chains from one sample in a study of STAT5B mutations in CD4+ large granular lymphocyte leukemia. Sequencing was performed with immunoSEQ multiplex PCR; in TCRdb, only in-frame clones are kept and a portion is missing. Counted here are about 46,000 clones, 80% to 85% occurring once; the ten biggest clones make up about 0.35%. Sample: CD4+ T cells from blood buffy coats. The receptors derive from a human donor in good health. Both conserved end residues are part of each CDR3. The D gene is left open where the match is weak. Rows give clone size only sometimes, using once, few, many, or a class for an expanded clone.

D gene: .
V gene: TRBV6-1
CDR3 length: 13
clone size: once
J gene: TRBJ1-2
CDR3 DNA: TGTGCCAGCAGGCCGGGCCTTAGCTATGGCTACACCTTC
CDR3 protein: CASRPGLSYGYTF

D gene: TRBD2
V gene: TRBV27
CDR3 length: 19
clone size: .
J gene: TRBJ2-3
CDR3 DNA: TGTGCCAGCAGTCCGCGGACTAGCGGGGGGGCCATGGTTTCGGATACGCAGTATTTT
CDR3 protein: CASSPRTSGGAMVSDTQYF

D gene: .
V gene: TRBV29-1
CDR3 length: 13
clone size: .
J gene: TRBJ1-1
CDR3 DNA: TGCAGCGTTGCCCCCCGGGACAACACTGAAGCTTTCTTT
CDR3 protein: CSVAPRDNTEAFF

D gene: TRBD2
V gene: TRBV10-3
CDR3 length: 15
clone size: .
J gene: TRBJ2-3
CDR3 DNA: TGTGCCATCAGCCTCCTAGCGGGAGCAGGAGATACGCAGTATTTT
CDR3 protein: CAISLLAGAGDTQYF

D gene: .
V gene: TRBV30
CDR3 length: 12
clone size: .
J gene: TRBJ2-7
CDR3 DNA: TGTGCCTGGACTAGCCAAACCTACGAGCAGTACTTC
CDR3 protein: CAWTSQTYEQYF

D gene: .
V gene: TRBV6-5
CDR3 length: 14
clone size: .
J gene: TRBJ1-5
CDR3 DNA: TGTGCCAGCAGTCTCGACTGGAGGGGACAGCCCCAGCATTTT
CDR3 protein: CASSLDWRGQPQHF

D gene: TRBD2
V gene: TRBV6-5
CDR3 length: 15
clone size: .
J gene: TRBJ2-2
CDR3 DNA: TGTGCCAGCAGTGCCTCTTGGGGAGGGACCGGGGAGCTGTTTTTT
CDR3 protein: CASSASWGGTGELFF

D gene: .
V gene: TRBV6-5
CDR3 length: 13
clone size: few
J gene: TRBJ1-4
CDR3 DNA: TGTGCCAGCAGTTACTCTCCTAATGAAAAACTGTTTTTT
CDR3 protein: CASSYSPNEKLFF

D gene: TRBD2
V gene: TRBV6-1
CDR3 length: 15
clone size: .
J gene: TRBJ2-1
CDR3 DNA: TGTGCCAGCTCAGTGAAATCGGCGGGGGGCAATGAGCAGTTCTTC
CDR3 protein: CASSVKSAGGNEQFF

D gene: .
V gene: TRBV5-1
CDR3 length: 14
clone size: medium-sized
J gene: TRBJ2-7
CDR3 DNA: TGCGCCAGCAGCTTCATGACAGGAACCTACGAGCAGTACTTC
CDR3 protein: CASSFMTGTYEQYF

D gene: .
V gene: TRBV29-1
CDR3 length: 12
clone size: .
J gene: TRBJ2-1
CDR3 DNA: TGCAGCGCTGCTCCGGGGCCCAATGAGCAGTTCTTC
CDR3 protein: CSAAPGPNEQFF

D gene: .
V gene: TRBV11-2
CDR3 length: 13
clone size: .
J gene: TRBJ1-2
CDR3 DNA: TGTGCCAGCAGCTTAGGTCCTTGGTATGGCTACACCTTC
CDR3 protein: CASSLGPWYGYTF

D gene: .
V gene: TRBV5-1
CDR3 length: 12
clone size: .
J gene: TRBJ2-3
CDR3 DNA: TGCGCCAGCAGCTTTAACACAGATACGCAGTATTTT
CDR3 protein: CASSFNTDTQYF

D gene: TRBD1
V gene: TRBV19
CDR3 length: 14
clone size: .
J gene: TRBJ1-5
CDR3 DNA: TGTGCCAGTACGGACAGGGGAGTTAATCAGCCCCAGCATTTT
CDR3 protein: CASTDRGVNQPQHF

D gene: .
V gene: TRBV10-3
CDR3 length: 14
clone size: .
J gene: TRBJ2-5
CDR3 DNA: TGTGCCATCAGTGAGGGCAGGGAGGTCGAGACCCAGTACTTC
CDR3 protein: CAISEGREVETQYF

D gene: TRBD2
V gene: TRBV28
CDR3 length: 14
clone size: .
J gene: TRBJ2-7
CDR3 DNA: TGTGCCAGCAACATGGGGGGGGACCCCTACGAGCAGTACTTC
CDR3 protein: CASNMGGDPYEQYF

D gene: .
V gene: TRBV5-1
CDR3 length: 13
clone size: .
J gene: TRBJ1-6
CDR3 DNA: TGCGCCAGCAGCTTGGAGGGGTATTCACCCCTCCACTTT
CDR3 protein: CASSLEGYSPLHF

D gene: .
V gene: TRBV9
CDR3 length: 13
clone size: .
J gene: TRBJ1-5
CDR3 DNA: TGTGCCAGCAGCTCCTCGGGCAATCAGCCCCAGCATTTT
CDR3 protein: CASSSSGNQPQHF

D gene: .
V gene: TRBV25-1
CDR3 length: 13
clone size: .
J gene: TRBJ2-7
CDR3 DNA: TGTGCCAGCAGTGAATTGAACGGCTACGAGCAGTACTTC
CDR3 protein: CASSELNGYEQYF

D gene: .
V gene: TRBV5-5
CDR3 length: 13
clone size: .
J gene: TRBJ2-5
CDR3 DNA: TGTGCCAGCAGCCCAGGCGACCAAGAGACCCAGTACTTC
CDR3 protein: CASSPGDQETQYF

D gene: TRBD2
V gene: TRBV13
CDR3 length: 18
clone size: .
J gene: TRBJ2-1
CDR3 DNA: TGTGCCAGCAGCCCGCCAGGACTAGCGGGGGGGCTCGTCAATGAGCAGTTCTTC
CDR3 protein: CASSPPGLAGGLVNEQFF

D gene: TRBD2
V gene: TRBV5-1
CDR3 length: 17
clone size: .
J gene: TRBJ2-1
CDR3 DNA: TGCGCCAGCAGCGGGACTAGCGGGGGGGGCCTTAGGAATGAGCAGTTCTTC
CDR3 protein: CASSGTSGGGLRNEQFF

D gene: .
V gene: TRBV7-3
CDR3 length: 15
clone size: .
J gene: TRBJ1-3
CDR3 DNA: TGTGCCAGCAGCTTACGTGGGGGACCTGGAAACACCATATATTTT
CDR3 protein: CASSLRGGPGNTIYF

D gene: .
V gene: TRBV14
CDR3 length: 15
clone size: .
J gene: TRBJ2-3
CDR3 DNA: TGTGCCAGCAGCCAGGGTCGGGGGCGCACAGATACGCAGTATTTT
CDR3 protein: CASSQGRGRTDTQYF

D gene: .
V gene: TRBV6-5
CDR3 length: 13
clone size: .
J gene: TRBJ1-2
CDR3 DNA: TGTGCCAGCAGTTATCCACACGGGTATGGCTACACCTTC
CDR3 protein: CASSYPHGYGYTF